The rows below give T cell receptor beta chains drawn from one sample of a study of spatial heterogeneity in lung cancer. TCRdb reprocessed the 5' RACE reads with MiXCR, giving one entry per CDR3 protein. Of 20,000 to 25,000 distinct CDR3 sequences listed, approximately 6.6% are singletons. Sequenced here: PBMCs, sampled at surgery. These TCRs come from a male donor with early-stage non-small cell lung cancer. Both conserved end residues are part of each CDR3. D genes are given only for firm matches. Expanded clones get a size class; other rows say once, few or many, or leave the size out.

V gene: TRBV7-6
clone size: medium-sized
D gene: NA
J gene: TRBJ2-3
CDR3 DNA: TGTGCCAGCAGCTTAGTTCTCACAGATACGCAGTATTTT
CDR3 protein: CASSLVLTDTQYF

V gene: TRBV7-9
clone size: few
D gene: NA
J gene: TRBJ2-5
CDR3 DNA: TGTGCCAGCAGCTTAAGGAGGGTAGAGACCCAGTACTTC
CDR3 protein: CASSLRRVETQYF

V gene: TRBV29-1
clone size: NA
D gene: NA
J gene: TRBJ2-1
CDR3 DNA: TGCAGCGGAATGGGGTCTGCCAATGAGCAGTTCTTC
CDR3 protein: CSGMGSANEQFF

V gene: TRBV20-1
clone size: few
D gene: NA
J gene: TRBJ2-1
CDR3 DNA: TGCAGTGCTAGCGTAGGGGCTCCATACAATGAGCAGTTCTTC
CDR3 protein: CSASVGAPYNEQFF

V gene: TRBV28
clone size: few
D gene: TRBD1
J gene: TRBJ2-4
CDR3 DNA: TGTGCCAGCAGTTTACCTTCGGGACAGGCGGGGAAAAACATTCAGTACTTC
CDR3 protein: CASSLPSGQAGKNIQYF

V gene: TRBV10-1
clone size: many
D gene: NA
J gene: TRBJ1-1
CDR3 DNA: TGCGCCAGCAGCTATAGACAGGAGCTAGGCTTGGATGAAGCTTTCTTT
CDR3 protein: CASSYRQELGLDEAFF

V gene: TRBV5-1
clone size: few
D gene: TRBD1
J gene: TRBJ1-4
CDR3 DNA: TGCGCCAGCAGCTTCAAAACAGGGGGCGGTGAAAAACTGTTTTTT
CDR3 protein: CASSFKTGGGEKLFF

V gene: TRBV9
clone size: NA
D gene: NA
J gene: TRBJ2-1
CDR3 DNA: TGTGCCAGCAGCGTAGGATCAGGGACCTACAATGAGCAGTTCTTC
CDR3 protein: CASSVGSGTYNEQFF

V gene: TRBV28
clone size: many
D gene: NA
J gene: TRBJ2-4
CDR3 DNA: TGTGCCATCGGCCGCGGGGGCCGAAACATTCAGTACTTC
CDR3 protein: CAIGRGGRNIQYF

V gene: TRBV15
clone size: many
D gene: NA
J gene: TRBJ2-6
CDR3 DNA: TGTGCCACCAACAGAAGAGACTCTGGGGCCAACGTCCTGACTTTC
CDR3 protein: CATNRRDSGANVLTF

V gene: TRBV9
clone size: medium-sized
D gene: NA
J gene: TRBJ1-3
CDR3 DNA: TGTGCCAGCAGCCGGGGGCGGCAGAGCCTGGGAAACACCATATATTTT
CDR3 protein: CASSRGRQSLGNTIYF

V gene: TRBV7-8
clone size: many
D gene: NA
J gene: TRBJ1-5
CDR3 DNA: TGTGCCAGCAGCCCGAACCAAGGTAGTCAGCCCCAGCATTTT
CDR3 protein: CASSPNQGSQPQHF

V gene: TRBV6-1
clone size: NA
D gene: TRBD1
J gene: TRBJ1-2
CDR3 DNA: TGTGCCAGCAGTCCCGGGACAGGGGGTGGCTACACCTTC
CDR3 protein: CASSPGTGGGYTF

V gene: TRBV3-1
clone size: many
D gene: NA
J gene: TRBJ2-7
CDR3 DNA: TGTGCCAGCAGCCAGACGGGTTTTGGCTCCTACGAGCAGTACTTC
CDR3 protein: CASSQTGFGSYEQYF

V gene: TRBV7-9
clone size: many
D gene: NA
J gene: TRBJ2-6
CDR3 DNA: TGTGCCAGCAGCTTTCAGGCCTCTGGGGCCAACGTCCTGACTTTC
CDR3 protein: CASSFQASGANVLTF

V gene: TRBV7-9
clone size: NA
D gene: NA
J gene: TRBJ2-7
CDR3 DNA: TGTGCCAGCAGCTTCAACGCCGGGACACCGGGATCCTACGAGCAGTACTTC
CDR3 protein: CASSFNAGTPGSYEQYF

V gene: TRBV28
clone size: many
D gene: NA
J gene: TRBJ2-5
CDR3 DNA: TGTGCCAGCGGCCACCAAGAGACCCAGTACTTC
CDR3 protein: CASGHQETQYF

V gene: TRBV10-3
clone size: many
D gene: NA
J gene: TRBJ1-5
CDR3 DNA: TGTGCCATCAGGTCCAATAGCAATCAGCCCCAGCATTTT
CDR3 protein: CAIRSNSNQPQHF

V gene: TRBV9
clone size: NA
D gene: TRBD2
J gene: TRBJ2-3
CDR3 DNA: TGTGCCAGCAGCGTACTAGCGGGAGGGGGCACAGATACGCAGTATTTT
CDR3 protein: CASSVLAGGGTDTQYF

V gene: TRBV4-1
clone size: many
D gene: NA
J gene: TRBJ2-1
CDR3 DNA: TGCGCCAGCAGCCAAGCTCGGGCTCGATCTCTCTCCTACAATGAGCAGTTCTTC
CDR3 protein: CASSQARARSLSYNEQFF

V gene: TRBV5-1
clone size: NA
D gene: NA
J gene: TRBJ2-5
CDR3 DNA: TGCGCCAGCGGAGGGGGAATTTTACAAGAGACCCAGTACTTC
CDR3 protein: CASGGGILQETQYF

V gene: TRBV5-1
clone size: many
D gene: NA
J gene: TRBJ2-7
CDR3 DNA: TGCGCCAGCAGCCCGGGTCCCCCAGCCAACGAGCAGTACTTC
CDR3 protein: CASSPGPPANEQYF

V gene: TRBV28
clone size: few
D gene: TRBD2
J gene: TRBJ2-3
CDR3 DNA: TGCCTAACTAGCGGCACAGATACGCAGTATTTT
CDR3 protein: CLTSGTDTQYF

V gene: TRBV5-1
clone size: many
D gene: NA
J gene: TRBJ2-5
CDR3 DNA: TGCGCCAGCAGCTTGTCGGGGAAGGAGACCCAGTACTTC
CDR3 protein: CASSLSGKETQYF

V gene: TRBV5-1
clone size: many
D gene: TRBD1
J gene: TRBJ2-7
CDR3 DNA: TGCGCCAGCAGCCTAACACAGGGGGCGTTCTACGAGCAGTACTTC
CDR3 protein: CASSLTQGAFYEQYF

V gene: TRBV7-9
clone size: many
D gene: NA
J gene: TRBJ2-3
CDR3 DNA: TGTGCCAGCAGCTTAGCCGACCGCACAGATACGCAGTATTTT
CDR3 protein: CASSLADRTDTQYF

V gene: TRBV5-1
clone size: NA
D gene: NA
J gene: TRBJ2-1
CDR3 DNA: TGCGCCAGCAGCTTAAGGGTCGGGTCTGGAGGCAATGAGCAGTTCTTC
CDR3 protein: CASSLRVGSGGNEQFF

V gene: TRBV6-5
clone size: many
D gene: NA
J gene: TRBJ1-2
CDR3 DNA: TGTGCCAGCAGTCCGAATACAGGGTCCTATGGCTACACCTTC
CDR3 protein: CASSPNTGSYGYTF

V gene: TRBV20-1
clone size: many
D gene: NA
J gene: TRBJ2-2
CDR3 DNA: TGCAGTGCTAGACAGAACACCGGGGAGCTGTTTTTT
CDR3 protein: CSARQNTGELFF

V gene: TRBV28
clone size: few
D gene: TRBD1
J gene: TRBJ1-2
CDR3 DNA: TGTGCCAGCAGAACCGGACAGGGAAACTATGGCTACACCTTC
CDR3 protein: CASRTGQGNYGYTF

V gene: TRBV4-1
clone size: NA
D gene: NA
J gene: TRBJ1-4
CDR3 DNA: TGCGCCAGCAGCCCACAGGGACCGGCAACTAATGAAAAACTGTTTTTT
CDR3 protein: CASSPQGPATNEKLFF

V gene: TRBV7-9
clone size: NA
D gene: NA
J gene: TRBJ2-1
CDR3 DNA: TGTGCCAGCATCAATTCTCAAGTGCACAATGAGCAGTTCTTC
CDR3 protein: CASINSQVHNEQFF

V gene: TRBV12-3/TRBV12-4
clone size: many
D gene: NA
J gene: TRBJ2-1
CDR3 DNA: TGTGCCAGCAGTTTAAGTACGGGTTTTAATTCCTACAATGAGCAGTTCTTC
CDR3 protein: CASSLSTGFNSYNEQFF

V gene: TRBV13
clone size: NA
D gene: TRBD1
J gene: TRBJ1-2
CDR3 DNA: TGTGCCAGCAGCCCGGCAGACAGGGGGAAATCGTATGGCTACACCTTC
CDR3 protein: CASSPADRGKSYGYTF

V gene: TRBV5-1
clone size: NA
D gene: NA
J gene: TRBJ1-2
CDR3 DNA: TGCGCCAGCAGACAGGGACCCCAGGAGAGAGGCTACACCTTC
CDR3 protein: CASRQGPQERGYTF

V gene: TRBV6-5
clone size: many
D gene: NA
J gene: TRBJ1-6
CDR3 DNA: TGTGCCAGCAGTAAACTATGGACAGATAATTCACCCCTCCACTTT
CDR3 protein: CASSKLWTDNSPLHF

V gene: TRBV18
clone size: many
D gene: NA
J gene: TRBJ1-5
CDR3 DNA: TGTGCCAGCTCACGGGACATGGATCAGCCCCAGCATTTT
CDR3 protein: CASSRDMDQPQHF

V gene: TRBV20-1
clone size: many
D gene: NA
J gene: TRBJ2-6
CDR3 DNA: TGCAGTGCTAGTGTAGGGGGATCCTCTGGGGCCAACGTCCTGACTTTC
CDR3 protein: CSASVGGSSGANVLTF

V gene: TRBV7-2
clone size: NA
D gene: NA
J gene: TRBJ2-2
CDR3 DNA: TGTGCCAGCAGCTCCCGGACTCGCGGGGAGCTGTTTTTT
CDR3 protein: CASSSRTRGELFF

V gene: TRBV28
clone size: many
D gene: NA
J gene: TRBJ1-5
CDR3 DNA: TGTGCCAGCAGTCTCTTTGGGGGCAATCAGCCCCAGCATTTT
CDR3 protein: CASSLFGGNQPQHF

V gene: TRBV3-1
clone size: many
D gene: NA
J gene: TRBJ2-1
CDR3 DNA: TGTGCCAGCAGCCCCAGGCCAGGAGATGAGCAGTTCTTC
CDR3 protein: CASSPRPGDEQFF

V gene: TRBV12-3/TRBV12-4
clone size: NA
D gene: TRBD2
J gene: TRBJ2-5
CDR3 DNA: TGTGCCAGTCGACTAGCGGGACCAGAGACCCAGTACTTC
CDR3 protein: CASRLAGPETQYF

V gene: TRBV5-5
clone size: NA
D gene: NA
J gene: TRBJ1-5
CDR3 DNA: TGTGCCAGCAGCGGCGGACACGGCTCCTATAGCAATCAGCCCCAGCATTTT
CDR3 protein: CASSGGHGSYSNQPQHF

V gene: TRBV6-6
clone size: many
D gene: NA
J gene: TRBJ1-5
CDR3 DNA: TGTGCCAGCAGTTACTCGAAGACCCCAGGCGGGGATCAGCCCCAGCATTTT
CDR3 protein: CASSYSKTPGGDQPQHF

V gene: TRBV28
clone size: many
D gene: TRBD1
J gene: TRBJ1-1
CDR3 DNA: TGTGCCAGCAGTCCAGGGGGAACCAGGGACACTGAAGCTTTCTTT
CDR3 protein: CASSPGGTRDTEAFF